One T cell receptor (beta chain) is described in this entry. This entry belongs to a study of low-dose radiotherapy and immunotherapy resistance in tumors. Study summary: Every day for four cycles from cycle 1 day 1, patients took 300 mg of oral aspirin.

Patients deemed eligible presented with advanced solid tumors lacking tumor-infiltrating lymphocytes. TRAV- and TRBV-specific primers were used for first-strand cDNA, which covered alpha and beta chains. Using a constant-region primer together with a V-primer adapter, TCRs were subjected to roughly 18 PCR cycles of amplification. TCRdb analysed the reads with MiXCR anew, one entry per CDR3 protein. The table has approximately 14,000 distinct CDR3 sequences, 49% seen once. The TCR sequence derives from a human donor with advanced metastatic prostate, ovarian, gallbladder or colorectal cancer (not recorded which). This table probably holds off-target reads from a library built for another chain.

The CDR3 DNA reads as TGTGCCATCAGTACGAACACAGGGGATGGCTACACCTTC. It is translated as CAISTNTGDGYTF. This chain uses TRBV10-3 with TRBJ1-2; 7 positions match TRBD1. The CDR3 is 13 residues long. CDR1 and CDR2 from the germline V gene are ENHRY and SYGVKD. With 5 bases clipped from V and 6 bases from J, the junction kept 6 bases outside the gene matches.